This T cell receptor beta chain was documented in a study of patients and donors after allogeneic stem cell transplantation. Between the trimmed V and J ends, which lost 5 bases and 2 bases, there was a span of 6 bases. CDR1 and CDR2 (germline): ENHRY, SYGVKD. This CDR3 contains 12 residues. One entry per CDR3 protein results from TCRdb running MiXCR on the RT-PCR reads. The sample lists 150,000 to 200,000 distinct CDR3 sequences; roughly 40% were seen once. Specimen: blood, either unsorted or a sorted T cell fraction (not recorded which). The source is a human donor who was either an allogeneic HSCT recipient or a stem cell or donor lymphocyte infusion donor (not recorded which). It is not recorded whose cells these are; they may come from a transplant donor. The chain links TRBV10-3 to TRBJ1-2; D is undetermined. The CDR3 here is CAISPGNYGYTF. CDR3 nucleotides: TGTGCCATCAGTCCCGGGAACTATGGCTACACCTTC.